This TCR beta chain was identified in a study of shared clonotypes between healthy human individuals. TCRdb keeps only in-frame clones here, not all; method: immunoSEQ multiplex PCR. This table holds around 2,000,000 clones, 85% to 95% found once. The germline gives CDR1 SNHLY, CDR2 FYNNEI. V lost 5 bases, J lost 5 bases, and 7 bases stayed unmatched. The CDR3 runs 15 residues. CD45RO-negative, CCR7-positively selected cells formed the naive CD8 fraction, excluding terminally differentiated effector memory CD45RA+ cells. This chain connects TRBV2 to TRBJ2-3; 10 bases align to TRBD1. The receptor's source is a man aged 18 to 29 in good health. Sequenced sample: naive CD8+ T cells sorted from blood. The CDR3 nucleotides read TGTGCCAGCAGTCCTGACAGGGGGCGAGGAGATACGCAGTATTTT. Amino acids: CASSPDRGRGDTQYF.